This T cell receptor (beta chain) was recovered during a study of blood T cells in healthy people across ages. Study at large: About one barcoded beta molecule per two T cells was the capture yield of template switching.

Germline V CDR1 and CDR2: SNHLY, FYNNEI. V was shortened by 10 bases and J by 1 base, with 11 bases between the two germline ends. The CDR3 has 13 residues. Primers used in a second PCR of roughly 6 to 11 cycles were a sample-barcoded 5' primer and a J-beta primer mix. Each CDR3 protein gets one entry after TCRdb re-called the 5' RACE reads with MiXCR. Found here are about 1.1 million distinct CDR3 sequences, more than 30% of them singletons; the top ten hold around 13%. What was sequenced was blood. This sequence was found in a man aged 18-30 years in good health. V is TRBV2 and J is TRBJ2-1; D gene ambiguous. Written as DNA, the CDR3 is TGTGCCACCGCAAGAAATTCCTACAATGAGCAGTTCTTC. Translation gives CATARNSYNEQFF.